The rows below give T cell receptor beta chains drawn from one sample of a study of shared clonotypes between healthy human individuals. Measured with immunoSEQ multiplex PCR; TCRdb has only the in-frame clones, and not every one. The sample has around 2.5 million clones; roughly 93% are singletons. The specimen sequenced was naive CD4+ T cells from PBMCs. The source is a man in his late teens or twenties in good health. Some clones in this sample may be carry-over from other donors' samples. The CDR3 runs from the conserved cysteine through the conserved F or W.

v_gene: TRBV7-9; len: 15; CDR3aa: CASSFWGASGNTIYF
v_gene: TRBV6-1; len: 14; CDR3aa: CASSKDIGGDEQYF
v_gene: TRBV13; len: 13; CDR3aa: CASSLGRTPAQFF
v_gene: TRBV27; len: 14; CDR3aa: CASSLGARFTEAFF
v_gene: TRBV7-6; len: 20; CDR3aa: CASSTQGTSGSRSSYNEQFF
v_gene: TRBV5-1; len: 14; CDR3aa: CASSQGPSNQPQHF
v_gene: TRBV25-1; len: 14; CDR3aa: CASSQGSPVAPLHF
v_gene: TRBV5-4; len: 14; CDR3aa: CASSPRSTWNEQYF
v_gene: TRBV6-5; len: 12; CDR3aa: CASSSTAGTQYF
v_gene: TRBV7-6; len: 14; CDR3aa: CASSRGLTQETQYF
v_gene: TRBV6-6; len: 15; CDR3aa: CASRRTGTNTGELFF
v_gene: TRBV2; len: 15; CDR3aa: CASSEYQMGTGELFF
v_gene: TRBV7-3; len: 13; CDR3aa: CASSLNPYNEQFF
v_gene: TRBV9; len: 14; CDR3aa: CASSQVGQYYGYTF
v_gene: TRBV2; len: 12; CDR3aa: CASSERAETQYF
v_gene: TRBV30; len: 13; CDR3aa: CAWRERTGDGYTF
v_gene: TRBV20-1; len: 11; CDR3aa: CSGGLLYEQYF
v_gene: TRBV7-6; len: 15; CDR3aa: CASSPWTENTGELFF
v_gene: TRBV28; len: 15; CDR3aa: CASTMTSGLAYEQYF
v_gene: TRBV6-1; len: 15; CDR3aa: CASSGGDRRTYEQYF
v_gene: TRBV2; len: 15; CDR3aa: CASSEDSGRAYEQYF
v_gene: TRBV2; len: 13; CDR3aa: CASSRDGNTEAFF
v_gene: TRBV27; len: 15; CDR3aa: CASSLSLRVDSPLHF